These T cell receptor beta chains were read from a single sample in a study of cytomegalovirus exposure and HLA in healthy donors. Profiled with immunoSEQ multiplex PCR; TCRdb holds only in-frame clones, not every one. Counted here are about 160,000 clones, approximately 70% occurring once; the ten biggest clones make up 7.1%. Sequencing was performed on PBMCs. All receptors derive from a man in his forties or fifties in good health and CMV-seropositive. The CDR3 runs from the conserved cysteine through the conserved F or W. The D gene is left open where the match is weak. For some rows the clone size is stated as once, few or many, or as a class when expanded; others skip it.

few | TRBJ2-2 | TRBD1 | TRBV6-5 | TGTGCCAGCAGTCAGGACAGGGGTTACGGGGAGCTGTTTTTT | CASSQDRGYGELFF
. | TRBJ2-5 | TRBD1 | TRBV18 | TGTGCCAGCTCACTAGGGACAGGGAAGGTGACCCAGTACTTC | CASSLGTGKVTQYF
. | TRBJ2-5 | TRBD1 | TRBV2 | TGTGCCAGCAGTGAGGGACAGCATTTTCAAGAGACCCAGTACTTC | CASSEGQHFQETQYF
. | TRBJ2-1 | TRBD2 | TRBV4-3 | TGCGCCAGCAGCCAAGGCCGCGGGGGGGCATGGAATGAGCAGTTCTTC | CASSQGRGGAWNEQFF
. | TRBJ2-3 | . | TRBV7-2 | TGTGCCAGCACCTGGAGTGGCACAGATACGCAGTATTTT | CASTWSGTDTQYF
. | TRBJ2-3 | TRBD2 | TRBV5-1 | TGCGCCAGCAGCTTGGGACTAGCGGGGCCTAGCACAGATACGCAGTATTTT | CASSLGLAGPSTDTQYF
. | TRBJ1-5 | . | TRBV11-1 | TGTGCCAGCAGCCCCGGCGACAACAGGGTAGGTAATCAGCCCCAGCATTTT | CASSPGDNRVGNQPQHF
. | TRBJ2-2 | . | TRBV29-1 | TGCAGCGCCGGCAGGGCTCTTGGCGGGGAGCTGTTTTTT | CSAGRALGGELFF
. | TRBJ2-7 | TRBD1 | TRBV16 | TGTGCCAGCAGCCAAACGACAGGGGCTTACGAGCAGTACTTC | CASSQTTGAYEQYF
. | TRBJ2-7 | . | TRBV7-8 | TGTGCCAGCAGCGTAACCCCGGGAGCTCAATACGAGCAGTACTTC | CASSVTPGAQYEQYF
. | TRBJ1-2 | . | TRBV7-9 | TGTGCCAGCAGCTTGGACCTCGAGACGGGAGGCTACACCTTC | CASSLDLETGGYTF
. | TRBJ2-5 | . | TRBV25-1 | TGTGCCAGCAGTGAATATAAGGCGGGGGAGACCCAGTACTTC | CASSEYKAGETQYF
. | TRBJ2-7 | TRBD1 | TRBV10-3 | TGTGCCATCAGGGACAGGGACCACGAGCAGTACTTC | CAIRDRDHEQYF
. | TRBJ1-1 | . | TRBV29-1 | TGCAGCGTTAAGACAGGACTGAACACTGAAGCTTTCTTT | CSVKTGLNTEAFF
. | TRBJ2-3 | TRBD2 | TRBV7-2 | TGTGCCAGCAGCACCCCTAGCGGGTCATACACAGATACGCAGTATTTT | CASSTPSGSYTDTQYF
. | TRBJ1-1 | TRBD1 | TRBV7-9 | TGTGCCAGCAGCTTAGGGGACAGCCCTTCAGCTTTCTTT | CASSLGDSPSAFF
. | TRBJ2-3 | TRBD2 | TRBV7-2 | TGTGCCAGCAACTTAGGGCTAGCGGGGGCAGATACGCAGTATTTT | CASNLGLAGADTQYF
. | TRBJ2-5 | . | TRBV29-1 | TGCAGCGTGTTCGGAGGGCTGGGGTACCAAGAGACCCAGTACTTC | CSVFGGLGYQETQYF
many | TRBJ1-5 | . | TRBV2 | TGTGCCAGCAGTGATATAGGGGAAGTAGCCCAGCATTTT | CASSDIGEVAQHF
. | TRBJ2-3 | TRBD2 | TRBV4-2 | TGTGCCAGCAGCCAAGCCTCAGGGGGTGGACTAGCGGGGGGTCCTAGCACAGATACGCAGTATTTT | CASSQASGGGLAGGPSTDTQYF
. | TRBJ2-7 | . | TRBV29-1 | TGCAGCGTTGAAAAGGGTAGGGGGGAGCAGTACTTC | CSVEKGRGEQYF
few | TRBJ1-2 | TRBD1 | TRBV9 | TGTGCCAGCAGCGTAGGGGACAGTTATGGCTACACCTTC | CASSVGDSYGYTF
. | TRBJ2-7 | . | TRBV5-5 | TGTGCCAGCAGCTTCATCGGGGAACGGCAGTACTTC | CASSFIGERQYF
. | TRBJ1-5 | . | TRBV5-1 | TGCGCCAGCAGCTTAACCCCGACAGATAGCAATCAGCCCCAGCATTTT | CASSLTPTDSNQPQHF
. | TRBJ2-6 | TRBD1 | TRBV6-1 | TGTGCCAGCAAGGGACAGAGCTCTGGGGCCAACGTCCTGACTTTC | CASKGQSSGANVLTF
. | TRBJ1-6 | TRBD1 | TRBV5-5 | TGTGCCAGCAGCCAACGACAGGGGGATAATTCACCCCTCCACTTT | CASSQRQGDNSPLHF
. | TRBJ2-7 | TRBD2 | TRBV5-6 | TGTGCCAGCAGCTTGCTTAGCGGGGACACCTACGAGCAGTACTTC | CASSLLSGDTYEQYF
. | TRBJ2-7 | TRBD1 | TRBV11-2 | TGTGCCAGCAGCCGAGGGGGCAGGGGCTACGAGCAGTACTTC | CASSRGGRGYEQYF
. | TRBJ2-5 | . | TRBV25-1 | TGTGCCAGCAGTGAATTTGGGTCAGGGGCCGGACAAGAGACCCAGTACTTC | CASSEFGSGAGQETQYF
. | TRBJ1-5 | TRBD1 | TRBV15 | TGTGCCACCAGCATCGGGACAGCCGGTCAGCCCCAGCATTTT | CATSIGTAGQPQHF
. | TRBJ2-2 | . | TRBV7-3 | TGTGCCAGCAGCCTGGACTCGGGCACCGGGGAGCTGTTTTTT | CASSLDSGTGELFF
. | TRBJ2-5 | TRBD2 | TRBV9 | TGTGCCAGCAGCCCCGGGAGTAGCGGGGTAGGGGAGACCCAGTACTTC | CASSPGSSGVGETQYF
once | TRBJ1-1 | . | TRBV28 | TGTGCCAGCAGTTTAGGGGGGAGCGCTGAAGCTTTCTTT | CASSLGGSAEAFF
. | TRBJ1-4 | TRBD1 | TRBV5-8 | TGTGCCAGCAGTCGGGACAGGGGTAATGAAAAACTGTTTTTT | CASSRDRGNEKLFF
. | TRBJ1-2 | . | TRBV4-3 | TGCGCCAGCAGCCAAGATTGGAAAGGGGTGGCAGCCCTTAACTATGGCTACACCTTC | CASSQDWKGVAALNYGYTF
. | TRBJ1-2 | . | TRBV19 | TGTGCCAGTAGTATAGACCCGGACACCGCTAACTATGGCTACACCTTC | CASSIDPDTANYGYTF
once | TRBJ1-6 | . | TRBV5-4 | TGTGCCAGCAGCTTGGATCCGGGTGGCAATTCACCCCTCCACTTT | CASSLDPGGNSPLHF
. | TRBJ1-5 | TRBD1 | TRBV27 | TGTGCCAGCACCACAGGGGTCCAGCCCCAGCATTTT | CASTTGVQPQHF
few | TRBJ2-5 | TRBD1 | TRBV6-5 | TGTGCCAGCAGTTACGGTGGGACAGGACAAGAGACCCAGTACTTC | CASSYGGTGQETQYF
. | TRBJ1-2 | TRBD1 | TRBV10-3 | TGTGCCATCAGTGAACAGGGGGACTATGGCTACACCTTC | CAISEQGDYGYTF
few | TRBJ2-5 | . | TRBV6-6 | TGTGCCAGCAGTTACGACCGCGGGATGTTGACCCAGTACTTC | CASSYDRGMLTQYF
. | TRBJ2-7 | . | TRBV7-6 | TGTGCCAGCAGCTTAGCTTCGGGGAGAACCCACGAGCAGTACTTC | CASSLASGRTHEQYF
few | TRBJ2-3 | . | TRBV10-3 | TGCGGCGTCGGGGGTCAGGAGAGCACAGATACGCAGTATTTT | CGVGGQESTDTQYF
. | TRBJ1-2 | TRBD1 | TRBV5-8 | TGTGCCAGCAGCGCCAGGGGGAGGAATGGCTACACCTTC | CASSARGRNGYTF
. | TRBJ1-4 | . | TRBV15 | TGTGCCACCAGCGGGGGCCAGACCCAGGCGCGGTTTTTT | CATSGGQTQARFF
few | TRBJ2-7 | TRBD1 | TRBV4-1 | TGCGCCAGCAGTTACCAAGGGGGACAGGGTTACGAGCAGTACTTC | CASSYQGGQGYEQYF
. | TRBJ1-4 | . | TRBV25-1 | TGTGCCAGCAGTGAGGGGGCACCAACTAATGAAAAACTGTTTTTT | CASSEGAPTNEKLFF
. | TRBJ2-7 | TRBD1 | TRBV4-1 | TGCGCCAGCAGCCAAGATCGAGGGACAGGGAGCTCCTACGAGCAGTACTTC | CASSQDRGTGSSYEQYF
. | TRBJ2-1 | TRBD2 | TRBV7-3 | TGTGCCAGCAGCTTAATTATGCGGGGGGGGGTCAATGAGCAGTTCTTC | CASSLIMRGGVNEQFF
. | TRBJ1-1 | TRBD1 | TRBV7-9 | TGTGCCAGCAGCTCCGACAGGGGGCTGGACACTGAAGCTTTCTTT | CASSSDRGLDTEAFF
. | TRBJ2-3 | . | TRBV7-2 | TGTGCCAGCAGCTTAGGTGGGGGGGCCACAGATACGCAGTATTTT | CASSLGGGATDTQYF